The clone carrying this T cell receptor beta chain appeared a few times. This entry comes from a study of immune characterization of retroperitoneal liposarcoma. TCRdb processed the PCR reads anew with MiXCR; each CDR3 protein has one entry. The sample lists 9,000 to 10,000 distinct CDR3 sequences, 25% to 35% seen once, with less than 9% in the top ten. V was clipped by 3 bases and J by 4 bases, with 6 bases between them. CDR1 and CDR2 (germline): WNHNN, SYGVQD (reference sequence). The CDR3 runs 13 residues. The chain recombines TRBV10-1 with TRBJ2-2, with a tentative D call TRBD2 (6 bases). This receptor was identified in a male donor with retroperitoneal liposarcoma. Sequences were obtained from tumor tissue. The CDR3 DNA sequence: TGCGCCAGCAGTGATAGCGGCACCGGGGAGCTGTTTTTT. This translates into CASSDSGTGELFF.